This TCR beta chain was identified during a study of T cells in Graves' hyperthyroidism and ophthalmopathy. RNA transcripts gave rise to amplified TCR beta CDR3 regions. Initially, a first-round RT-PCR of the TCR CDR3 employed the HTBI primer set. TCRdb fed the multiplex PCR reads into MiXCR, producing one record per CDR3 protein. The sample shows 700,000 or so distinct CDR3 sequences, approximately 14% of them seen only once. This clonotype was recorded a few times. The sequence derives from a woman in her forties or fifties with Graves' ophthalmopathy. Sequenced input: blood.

For the CDR3, the DNA is TGCAGTGCTAGGGGCCCTAGCTCTGGAAACACCATATATTTT. This translates into CSARGPSSGNTIYF. J is TRBJ1-3 and V is TRBV20-1; D is unresolved. V gave up 3 bases and J gave up 0 bases, with 9 bases separating them. CDR1 and CDR2 from the germline V gene are DFQATT and SNEGSKA (reference sequence). The CDR3 loop spans 14 amino acids.